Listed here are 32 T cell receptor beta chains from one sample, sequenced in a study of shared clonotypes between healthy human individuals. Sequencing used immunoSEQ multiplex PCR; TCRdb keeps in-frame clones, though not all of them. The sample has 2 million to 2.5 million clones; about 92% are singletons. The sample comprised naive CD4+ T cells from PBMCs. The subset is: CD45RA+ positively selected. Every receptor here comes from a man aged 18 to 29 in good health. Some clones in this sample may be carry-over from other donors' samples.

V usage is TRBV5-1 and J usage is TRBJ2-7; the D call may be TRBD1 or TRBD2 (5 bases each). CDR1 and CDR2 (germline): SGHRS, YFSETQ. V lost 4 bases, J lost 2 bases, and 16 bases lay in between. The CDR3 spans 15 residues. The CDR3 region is CASSLIAGTAYEQYF. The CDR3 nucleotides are TGCGCCAGCAGCCTAATAGCCGGGACGGCCTACGAGCAGTACTTC.

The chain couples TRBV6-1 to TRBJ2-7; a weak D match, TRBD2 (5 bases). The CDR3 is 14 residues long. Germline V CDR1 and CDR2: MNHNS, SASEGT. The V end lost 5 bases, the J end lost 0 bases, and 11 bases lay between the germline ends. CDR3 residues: CASSIGLNSYEQYF. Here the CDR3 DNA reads TGTGCCAGCAGTATTGGACTGAACTCCTACGAGCAGTACTTC.

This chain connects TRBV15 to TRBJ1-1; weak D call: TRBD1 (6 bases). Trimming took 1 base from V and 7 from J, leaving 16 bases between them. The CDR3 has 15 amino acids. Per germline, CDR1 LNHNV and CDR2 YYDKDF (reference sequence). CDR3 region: CATSRVVRGRGEAFF. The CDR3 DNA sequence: TGTGCCACCAGCAGAGTTGTCAGGGGCCGGGGTGAAGCTTTCTTT.

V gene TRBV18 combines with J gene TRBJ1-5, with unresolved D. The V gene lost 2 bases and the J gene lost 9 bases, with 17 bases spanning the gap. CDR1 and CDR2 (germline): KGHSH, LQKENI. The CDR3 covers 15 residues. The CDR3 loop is CASSPNGRSESPQHF. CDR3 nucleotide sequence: TGTGCCAGCTCACCAAACGGACGTTCGGAGTCGCCCCAGCATTTT.

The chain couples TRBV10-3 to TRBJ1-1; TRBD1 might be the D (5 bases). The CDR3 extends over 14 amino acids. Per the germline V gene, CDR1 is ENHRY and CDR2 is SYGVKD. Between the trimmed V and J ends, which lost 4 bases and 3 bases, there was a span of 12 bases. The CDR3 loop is CAISVGGVDTEAFF. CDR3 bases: TGTGCCATCAGTGTTGGGGGTGTGGACACTGAAGCTTTCTTT.

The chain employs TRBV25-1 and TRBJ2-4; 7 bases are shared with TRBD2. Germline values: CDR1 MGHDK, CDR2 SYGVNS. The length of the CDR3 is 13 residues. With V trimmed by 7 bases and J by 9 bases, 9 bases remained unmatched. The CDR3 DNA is TGTGCCAGCAACAACCCGGGGGAGGGCATTCAGTACTTC. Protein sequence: CASNNPGEGIQYF. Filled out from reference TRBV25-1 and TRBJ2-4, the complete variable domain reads EADIYQTPRYLVIGTGKKITLECSQTMGHDKMYWYQQDPGMELHLIHYSYGVNSTEKGDLSSESTVSRIRTEHFPLTLESARPSHTSQYLCASNNPGEGIQYFGAGTRLSVL.

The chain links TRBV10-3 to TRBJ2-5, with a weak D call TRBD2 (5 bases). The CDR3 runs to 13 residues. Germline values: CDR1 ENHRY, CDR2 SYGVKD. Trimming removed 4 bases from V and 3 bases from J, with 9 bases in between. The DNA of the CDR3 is TGTGCCATCAGTGGGCGGGTCGAAGAGACCCAGTACTTC. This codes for CAISGRVEETQYF.

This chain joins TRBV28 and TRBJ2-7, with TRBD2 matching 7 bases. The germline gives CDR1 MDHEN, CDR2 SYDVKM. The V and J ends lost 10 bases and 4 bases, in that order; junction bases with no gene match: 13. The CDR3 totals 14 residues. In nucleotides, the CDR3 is TGTGCCACCCTGACTAGCCTTACTCCATACGAGCAGTACTTC. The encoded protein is CATLTSLTPYEQYF.

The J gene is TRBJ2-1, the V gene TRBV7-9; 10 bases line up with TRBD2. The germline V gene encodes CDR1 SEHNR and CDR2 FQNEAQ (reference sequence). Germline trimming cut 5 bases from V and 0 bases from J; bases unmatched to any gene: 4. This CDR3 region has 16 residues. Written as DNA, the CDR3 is TGTGCCAGCAGCCATAGCGGGAGGATCTCCTACAATGAGCAGTTCTTC. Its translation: CASSHSGRISYNEQFF.

The CDR3 nucleotides are TGTGCCATCAGTGCGGGACTAGTGGAGACCCAGTACTTC. Its translation: CAISAGLVETQYF. This sequence joins TRBV10-3 and TRBJ2-5; 8 bases map to TRBD2. V was pared by 4 bases and J by 5 bases, with 3 bases of the junction left unmatched. CDR1 ENHRY and CDR2 SYGVKD come from the germline V gene. The CDR3 is made up of 13 amino acids.

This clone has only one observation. DNA for the CDR3: TGTGCCAGTAGCACGGGAGCTAACTATGGCTACACCTTC. This codes for CASSTGANYGYTF. The gene calls are TRBV19 and TRBJ1-2; D is ambiguous. V lost 6 bases and J lost 0, with 8 bases in between. Looked up from germline, CDR1 is LNHDA and CDR2 is SQIVND (reference sequence). The CDR3 totals 13 residues.

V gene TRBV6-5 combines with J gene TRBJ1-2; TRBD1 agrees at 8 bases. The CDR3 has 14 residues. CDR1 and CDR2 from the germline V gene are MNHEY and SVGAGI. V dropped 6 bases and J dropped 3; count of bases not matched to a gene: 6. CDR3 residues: CASSPGQGDYGYTF. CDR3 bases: TGTGCCAGCAGCCCTGGACAGGGTGACTATGGCTACACCTTC.

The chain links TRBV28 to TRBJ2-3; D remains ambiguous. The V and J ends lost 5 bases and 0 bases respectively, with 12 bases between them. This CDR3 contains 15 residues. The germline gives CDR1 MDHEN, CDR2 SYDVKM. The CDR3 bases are TGTGCCAGCAGTATTGCGGACCCGAGCACAGATACGCAGTATTTT. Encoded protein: CASSIADPSTDTQYF.

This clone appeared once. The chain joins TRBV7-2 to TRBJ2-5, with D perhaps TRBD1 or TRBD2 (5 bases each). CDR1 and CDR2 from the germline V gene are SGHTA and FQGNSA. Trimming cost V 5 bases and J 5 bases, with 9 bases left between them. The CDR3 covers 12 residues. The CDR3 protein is CASSAGAETQYF. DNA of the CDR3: TGTGCCAGCAGCGCCGGGGCGGAGACCCAGTACTTC.

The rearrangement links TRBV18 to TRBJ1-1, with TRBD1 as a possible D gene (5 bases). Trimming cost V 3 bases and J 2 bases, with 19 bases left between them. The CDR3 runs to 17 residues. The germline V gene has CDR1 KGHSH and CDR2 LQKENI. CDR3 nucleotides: TGTGCCAGCTCACCCACACCAGGGTACTCCCCTAACACTGAAGCTTTCTTT. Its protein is CASSPTPGYSPNTEAFF.

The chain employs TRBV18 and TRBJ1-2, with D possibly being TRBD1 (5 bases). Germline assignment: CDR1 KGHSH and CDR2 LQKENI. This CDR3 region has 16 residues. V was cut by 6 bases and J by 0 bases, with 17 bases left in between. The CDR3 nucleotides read TGTGCCAGCTCTATCACCGTTCCAGGGACTAACTATGGCTACACCTTC. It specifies CASSITVPGTNYGYTF.

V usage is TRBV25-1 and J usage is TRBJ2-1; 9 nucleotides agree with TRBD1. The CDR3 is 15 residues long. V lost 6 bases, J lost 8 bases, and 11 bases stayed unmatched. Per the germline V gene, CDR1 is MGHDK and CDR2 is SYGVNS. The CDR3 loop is CASRAGTGRVDEQFF. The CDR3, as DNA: TGTGCCAGCAGGGCCGGGACAGGGAGGGTGGATGAGCAGTTCTTC.

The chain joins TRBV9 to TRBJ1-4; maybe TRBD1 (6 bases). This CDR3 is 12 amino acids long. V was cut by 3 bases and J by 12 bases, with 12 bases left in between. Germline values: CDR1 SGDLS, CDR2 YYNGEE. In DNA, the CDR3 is TGTGCCAGCAGCGGTGACAGGTTTCAACTGTTTTTT. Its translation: CASSGDRFQLFF.

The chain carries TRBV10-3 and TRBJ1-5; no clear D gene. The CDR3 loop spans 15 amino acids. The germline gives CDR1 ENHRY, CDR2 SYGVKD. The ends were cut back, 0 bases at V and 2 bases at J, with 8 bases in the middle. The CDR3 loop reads CAISESVDRNQPQHF. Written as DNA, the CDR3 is TGTGCCATCAGTGAGTCGGTGGACCGCAATCAGCCCCAGCATTTT.

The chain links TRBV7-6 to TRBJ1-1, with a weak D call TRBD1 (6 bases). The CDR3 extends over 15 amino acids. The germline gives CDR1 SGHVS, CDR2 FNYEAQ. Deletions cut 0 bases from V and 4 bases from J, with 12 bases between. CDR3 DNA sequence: TGTGCCAGCAGCTTAGCAACAGGGACGGGCACTGAAGCTTTCTTT. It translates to CASSLATGTGTEAFF.

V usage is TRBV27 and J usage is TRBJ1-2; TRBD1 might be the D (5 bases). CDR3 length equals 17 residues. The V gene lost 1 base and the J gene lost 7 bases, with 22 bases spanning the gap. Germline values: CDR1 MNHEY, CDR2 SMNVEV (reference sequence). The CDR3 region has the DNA TGTGCCAGCAGTTTATACTCCCAGGGCGCCATGGAAGGTGGCTACACCTTC. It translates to CASSLYSQGAMEGGYTF.

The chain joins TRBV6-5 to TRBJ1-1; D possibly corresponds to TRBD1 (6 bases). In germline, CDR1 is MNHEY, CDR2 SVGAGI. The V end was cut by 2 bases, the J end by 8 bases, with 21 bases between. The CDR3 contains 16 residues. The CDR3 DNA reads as TGTGCCAGCAGTTACGGTTTCCAGGGGAGGCGAATGGAAGCTTTCTTT. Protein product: CASSYGFQGRRMEAFF.

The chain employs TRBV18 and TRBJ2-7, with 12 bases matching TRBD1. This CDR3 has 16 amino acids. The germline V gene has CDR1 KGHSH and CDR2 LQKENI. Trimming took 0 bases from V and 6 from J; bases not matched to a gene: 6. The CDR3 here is CASSPPGQGANGEQYF. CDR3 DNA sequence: TGTGCCAGCTCACCACCGGGACAGGGGGCTAACGGCGAGCAGTACTTC. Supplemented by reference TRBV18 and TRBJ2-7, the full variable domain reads NAGVMQNPRHLVRRRGQEARLRCSPMKGHSHVYWYRQLPEEGLKFMVYLQKENIIDESGMPKERFSAEFPKEGPSILRIQQVVRGDSAAYFCASSPPGQGANGEQYFGPGTRLTVT.

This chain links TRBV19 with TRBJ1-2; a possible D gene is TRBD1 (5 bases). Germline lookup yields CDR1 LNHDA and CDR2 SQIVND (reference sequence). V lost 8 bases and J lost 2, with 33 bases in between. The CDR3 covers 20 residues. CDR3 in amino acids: CASRLFVGRATTNANYGYTF. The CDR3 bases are TGTGCCAGTCGGTTATTCGTGGGCAGGGCTACCACTAACGCCAACTATGGCTACACCTTC.

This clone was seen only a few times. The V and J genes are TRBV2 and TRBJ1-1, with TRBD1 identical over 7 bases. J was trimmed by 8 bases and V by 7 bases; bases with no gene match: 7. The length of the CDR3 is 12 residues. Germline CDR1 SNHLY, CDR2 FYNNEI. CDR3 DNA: TGTGCCAGCACCCCGGACAGGTACGAAGCTTTCTTT. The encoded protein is CASTPDRYEAFF.

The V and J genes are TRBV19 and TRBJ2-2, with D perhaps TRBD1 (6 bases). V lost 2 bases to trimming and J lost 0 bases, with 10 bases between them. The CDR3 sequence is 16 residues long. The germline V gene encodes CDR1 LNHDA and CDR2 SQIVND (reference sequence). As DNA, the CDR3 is TGTGCCAGTAGTATATTTGGGGGCGCGAACACCGGGGAGCTGTTTTTT. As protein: CASSIFGGANTGELFF. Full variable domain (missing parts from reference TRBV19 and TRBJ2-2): DGGITQSPKYLFRKEGQNVTLSCEQNLNHDAMYWYRQDPGQGLRLIYYSQIVNDFQKGDIAEGYSVSREKKESFPLTVTSAQKNPTAFYLCASSIFGGANTGELFFGEGSRLTVL.

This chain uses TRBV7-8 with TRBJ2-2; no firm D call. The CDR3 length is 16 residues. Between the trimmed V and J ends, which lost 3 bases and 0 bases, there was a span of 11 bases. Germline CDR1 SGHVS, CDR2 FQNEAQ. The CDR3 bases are TGTGCCAGCAGCTTTTTGCCTACCTCGAACACCGGGGAGCTGTTTTTT. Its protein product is CASSFLPTSNTGELFF.

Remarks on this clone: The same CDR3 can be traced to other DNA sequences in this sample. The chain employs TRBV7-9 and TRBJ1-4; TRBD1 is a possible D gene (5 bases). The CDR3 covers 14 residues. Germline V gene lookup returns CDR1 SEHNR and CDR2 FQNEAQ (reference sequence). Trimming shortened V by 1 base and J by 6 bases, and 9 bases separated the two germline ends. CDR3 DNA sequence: TGTGCCAGCAGCTTAGGCCAGGGTGATGAAAAACTGTTTTTT. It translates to CASSLGQGDEKLFF. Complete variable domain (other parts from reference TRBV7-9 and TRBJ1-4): DTGVSQNPRHKITKRGQNVTFRCDPISEHNRLYWYRQTLGQGPEFLTYFQNEAQLEKSRLLSDRFSAERPKGSFSTLEIQRTEQGDSAMYLCASSLGQGDEKLFFGSGTQLSVL.

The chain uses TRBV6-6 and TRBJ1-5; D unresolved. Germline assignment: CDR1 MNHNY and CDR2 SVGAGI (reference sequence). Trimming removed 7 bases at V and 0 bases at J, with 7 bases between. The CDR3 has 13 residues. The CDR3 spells CASTFYSNQPQHF. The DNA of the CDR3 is TGTGCCAGCACCTTCTATAGCAATCAGCCCCAGCATTTT.

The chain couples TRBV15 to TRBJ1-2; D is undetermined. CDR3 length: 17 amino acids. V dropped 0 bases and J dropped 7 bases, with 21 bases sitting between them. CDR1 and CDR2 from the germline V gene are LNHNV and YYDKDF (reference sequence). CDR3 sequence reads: CATSRDVGLFQSGGYTF. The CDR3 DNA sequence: TGTGCCACCAGCAGAGATGTCGGTTTATTTCAGTCGGGTGGCTACACCTTC.

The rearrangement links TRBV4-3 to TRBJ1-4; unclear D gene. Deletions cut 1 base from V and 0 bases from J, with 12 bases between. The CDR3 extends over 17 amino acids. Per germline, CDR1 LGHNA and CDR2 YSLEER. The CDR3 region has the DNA TGCGCCAGCAGCCAAGGCTTGAGTGGTGCAACTAATGAAAAACTGTTTTTT. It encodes CASSQGLSGATNEKLFF.

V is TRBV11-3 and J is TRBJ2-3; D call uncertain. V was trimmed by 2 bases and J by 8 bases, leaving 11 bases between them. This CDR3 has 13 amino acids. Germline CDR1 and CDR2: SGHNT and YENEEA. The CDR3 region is CASSLNWLGTQYF. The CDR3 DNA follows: TGTGCCAGCAGCTTAAACTGGCTGGGTACGCAGTATTTT.